The 32 T cell receptor beta chains below were found in one sample sequenced in a study of post-analysis software for immune sequencing data (dated by TCRdb to the mid-2010s). Results and caveats for the whole study, not just this receptor: Patients showed significantly higher frequencies than controls for a handful of TRBV segments, among them TRBV5-6, TRBV5-1 and TRBV20-1.

Their specific antigens are unknown. Libraries came from PCR. TCRdb names Illumina HiSeq 2500 as the instrument used. To reduce PCR and sequencing biases, unique molecular identifiers were incorporated into the TCR beta cDNA libraries. The public reads were reanalyzed by TCRdb: fastp trimming at Q25, MiXCR alignment, in-frame beta chains only. Rows are combined by CDR3 protein, so each entry shows the most common genes and DNA. This sample lists hundreds of thousands of distinct CDR3 sequences; around 27% were detected once. The ten largest clonotypes hold approximately 0.55% of the sample. Sequencing used blood. These receptors all stem from a girl aged 10 to 17 with multiple sclerosis.

The rearrangement uses TRBV7-2 and TRBJ1-1; 11 bases agree with TRBD1. The CDR3 is 15 amino acids. Germline V gene data show CDR1 as SGHTA and CDR2 as FQGNSA. V dropped 4 bases and J dropped 4; count of bases not matched to a gene: 5. CDR3 protein: CASSSWTGGITEAFF. DNA for the CDR3: TGTGCCAGCAGCTCCTGGACAGGGGGCATCACTGAAGCTTTCTTT.

This clonotype was counted a single time. V usage is TRBV6-2 or TRBV6-3 and J usage is TRBJ2-1; no definite D call. Trimming took 6 bases from V and 15 from J, leaving 18 bases between them. Germline values: CDR1 MNHEY, CDR2 SVGEGT. The CDR3 is 12 residues long. CDR3 sequence: CASSAIGFPSFF. CDR3 DNA: TGTGCCAGCAGCGCCATCGGGTTTCCCTCGTTCTTC.

For this clonotype: The junction differs from germline at one of its ends, possibly a read error. The chain combines TRBV11-2 with TRBJ2-3; D is unclear. The CDR3 has 15 residues. Germline loops: CDR1 SGHAT, CDR2 FQNNGV. CDR3 in amino acids: CVSSLAKRVTDTQYF. CDR3 nucleotide sequence: TGTGTCAGCAGCTTAGCTAAAAGGGTCACAGATACGCAGTATTTT.

Note on this clonotype: One end of the junction varies from germline; a read error may be responsible. The rearrangement joins TRBV6-1 to TRBJ1-6; no clear D gene. CDR1 is MNHNS, CDR2 SASEGT, per germline. The CDR3 totals 14 residues. The CDR3: CASLVGYSNSPPHF. The CDR3 nucleotides are TGTGCCAGCCTCGTGGGGTACAGTAATTCACCCCCCCACTTT.

The chain combines TRBV24-1 with TRBJ2-3; 9 bases are a match to TRBD2. The CDR3 has 16 amino acids. Germline V gene sequence: CDR1 KGHDR, CDR2 SFDVKD. J lost 5 bases, V lost 4 bases, and 9 bases had no gene match. CDR3 residues: CATSDPSGTSRDTQYF. CDR3 DNA: TGTGCCACCAGTGACCCTAGCGGGACGTCAAGAGATACGCAGTATTTT.

This chain links TRBV6-6 with TRBJ2-5, with 7 bases fitting TRBD1. CDR3 size: 14 residues. The junction had 1 base not matched to a gene; V was cut back by 0 bases and J by 3 bases. CDR1 MNHNY and CDR2 SVGAGI come from the germline V gene (reference sequence). The CDR3 loop reads CASSYSDRKETQYF. The DNA of the CDR3 is TGTGCCAGCAGTTACTCGGACAGGAAAGAGACCCAGTACTTC.

The chain joins TRBV20-1 to TRBJ2-2, with 9 bases aligning to TRBD2. Germline V gene sequence: CDR1 DFQATT, CDR2 SNEGSKA (reference sequence). The CDR3 covers 14 residues. J was trimmed by 4 bases and V by 6 bases; bases with no gene match: 6. The DNA of the CDR3 is TGCAGTGCCAGACAGCGGGGGGCCACCGGGGAGCTGTTTTTT. Encoded protein: CSARQRGATGELFF.

This chain joins TRBV7-2 and TRBJ2-7; D not resolved. Trimming pared 5 bases from V and 1 base from J, leaving 15 bases between. CDR1 and CDR2 from the germline V gene are SGHTA and FQGNSA. The CDR3 sequence is 15 residues long. The CDR3 here is CASSPEWVVSYEQYF. CDR3 nucleotide sequence: TGTGCCAGCAGCCCCGAGTGGGTGGTGTCCTACGAGCAGTACTTC.

The genes are TRBV3-1 and TRBJ2-7; D perhaps matches TRBD2 (6 bases). Near its end, the DNA agrees better with TRBJ2-5, so the J call may be wrong. CDR3 length: 16 residues. The germline CDR1 and CDR2 sequences are LGHDT and YNNKEL (reference sequence). The CDR3 coding sequence is TGTGCCAGCAGCCAAGGGGCTTTTACGGGACTGGAGACCCAGTACTTC. This sequence encodes CASSQGAFTGLETQYF.

The chain has TRBV20-1 and TRBJ1-2; 10 bases line up with TRBD1. With V trimmed by 3 bases and J by 7 bases, 8 bases remained unmatched. Germline-derived CDR1 and CDR2 are DFQATT and SNEGSKA (reference sequence). The CDR3 loop spans 14 amino acids. CDR3 coding DNA: TGCAGTGCTAGGGCCCGGGACAGGGGTTCTGGCTACACCTTC. It is translated as CSARARDRGSGYTF.

This clonotype was detected a few times. V usage is TRBV20-1 and J usage is TRBJ2-3; D call uncertain. CDR3 length: 12 residues. V was cut by 5 bases and J by 0 bases, with 6 bases left in between. From germline, CDR1 is DFQATT and CDR2 SNEGSKA (reference sequence). CDR3 loop: CSAAQSTDTQYF. In nucleotides, the CDR3 is TGCAGTGCTGCCCAGAGCACAGATACGCAGTATTTT.

The V call is TRBV18, the J call TRBJ1-2, with D hard to call. The germline CDR1 and CDR2 sequences are KGHSH and LQKENI. Deletions cut 2 bases from V and 2 bases from J, with 6 bases between. The CDR3 runs 13 residues. CDR3 DNA sequence: TGTGCCAGCTCACCAAAGGAAAACTATGGCTACACCTTC. This gives the protein CASSPKENYGYTF.

The CDR3 is CASSQDRRHHSYEQYF. The DNA of the CDR3 is TGTGCCAGCAGCCAAGATCGAAGGCACCACTCCTACGAGCAGTACTTC. J is TRBJ2-7 and V is TRBV14; the D is unclear. The V and J ends lost 0 bases and 0 bases respectively, with 12 bases between them. The germline V gene encodes CDR1 SGHDN and CDR2 FVKESK. The CDR3 sequence is 16 residues long.

This clonotype was recorded only once. This chain connects TRBV13 to TRBJ1-4, with D possibly being TRBD1 (6 bases). V lost 6 bases and J 1 base, leaving 12 bases between the germline ends. Germline V gene data show CDR1 as PRHDT and CDR2 as FYEKMQ (reference sequence). This CDR3 comprises 15 residues. CDR3 DNA: TGTGCCAGCAGTTTCCGGACAGAAACTAATGAAAAACTGTTTTTT. Protein: CASSFRTETNEKLFF.

In its sample, this clonotype was seen a few times. V is TRBV10-3 and J is TRBJ1-2; possibly TRBD1 for D (6 bases). CDR1 ENHRY and CDR2 SYGVKD come from the germline V gene. This CDR3 is 17 amino acids long. The V end lost 1 base, the J end lost 6 bases, and 21 bases lay between the germline ends. As DNA, the CDR3 is TGTGCCATCAGTGAGTTGTCAAAGAGGGGGGCTCTGGATGGCTACACCTTC. It translates to CAISELSKRGALDGYTF.

This chain links TRBV27 with TRBJ2-2, with D hard to call. With 3 bases removed from V and 7 bases from J, the gap between germline ends came to 9 bases. The CDR3 totals 13 residues. The germline CDR1 and CDR2 sequences are MNHEY and SMNVEV (reference sequence). The CDR3 nucleotides read TGTGCCAGCAGTTTGGGCCGGCTCGGGGAGCTGTTTTTT. It is translated as CASSLGRLGELFF.

The chain has TRBV4-1 and TRBJ2-1, with D possibly being TRBD1 (6 bases). The CDR3 is made up of 14 amino acids. Germline-derived CDR1 and CDR2 are MGHRA and YSYEKL. Trimming removed 0 bases at V and 9 bases at J, with 12 bases between. CDR3 nucleotides: TGCGCCAGCAGCCAAGACACAGGGTGGGCTGAGCAGTTCTTC. Its protein is CASSQDTGWAEQFF.

This clonotype was seen a few times. The rearrangement joins TRBV3-1 to TRBJ2-5; 14 bases match TRBD2. V was pared by 4 bases and J by 5 bases, with 6 bases of the junction left unmatched. This CDR3 region has 16 residues. CDR1 and CDR2 from the germline V gene are LGHDT and YNNKEL (reference sequence). The CDR3 DNA is TGTGCCAGCAGCCCGGGACTAGCGGGAGCGATGGAGACCCAGTACTTC. The encoded protein is CASSPGLAGAMETQYF.

This clonotype occurred a few times. The chain combines TRBV29-1 with TRBJ2-5; 7 positions match TRBD1. This CDR3 spans 14 amino acids. V lost 4 bases, J lost 4 bases, and 9 bases stayed unmatched. CDR1 and CDR2 from the germline V gene are SQVTM and ANQGSEA. CDR3 protein: CSVGWTGGGETQYF. CDR3 DNA: TGCAGCGTTGGGTGGACAGGAGGCGGAGAGACCCAGTACTTC.

This clonotype occurred a few times. The V and J genes are TRBV29-1 and TRBJ2-1; D is ambiguous. The CDR3 length is 13 residues. Trimming left V 7 bases short and J 4 bases short, with 14 bases between. Germline V gene lookup returns CDR1 SQVTM and CDR2 ANQGSEA. CDR3 sequence: CSASDLGYNEQFF. The CDR3 coding sequence is TGCAGCGCCTCGGATCTAGGTTACAATGAGCAGTTCTTC.

The chain combines TRBV4-1 with TRBJ1-1; D gene uncertain. V gave up 4 bases and J gave up 1 base, with 13 bases separating them. Per germline, CDR1 MGHRA and CDR2 YSYEKL. The CDR3 is 15 amino acids. CDR3 protein: CASSPGREGNTEAFF. CDR3 nucleotides: TGCGCCAGCAGCCCCGGGCGGGAGGGGAACACTGAAGCTTTCTTT.

This clonotype was recorded a few times. The CDR3 DNA sequence: TGTGCCAGCAGGCTCATGGGGGGCCACGAGCAGTACTTC. It translates to CASRLMGGHEQYF. The chain links TRBV7-2 to TRBJ2-7, with D tentatively TRBD1 or TRBD2 (6 bases each). Germline CDR1 SGHTA, CDR2 FQGNSA. Trimming pared 6 bases from V and 5 bases from J, leaving 14 bases between. This CDR3 region has 13 residues.

The V and J genes are TRBV7-2 and TRBJ2-3, with 13 bases fitting TRBD2. With V trimmed by 5 bases and J by 3 bases, 8 bases remained unmatched. The CDR3 totals 17 residues. Germline V gene sequence: CDR1 SGHTA, CDR2 FQGNSA. The CDR3 loop is CASSIPPLAGGTDTQYF. The CDR3 DNA is TGTGCCAGCAGCATACCACCACTAGCGGGGGGGACAGATACGCAGTATTTT.

This clonotype has at least ten counts. The gene calls are TRBV29-1 and TRBJ2-1, with 14 bases lining up with TRBD2. Germline loops: CDR1 SQVTM, CDR2 ANQGSEA. The CDR3 covers 15 residues. With 7 bases clipped from V and 4 bases from J, the junction kept 6 bases outside the gene matches. In DNA, the CDR3 is TGCAGCGCCGCCGGGACTAGCGGGAGTTACAATGAGCAGTTCTTC. It codes for CSAAGTSGSYNEQFF.

The rearrangement joins TRBV28 to TRBJ2-5; no firm D call. The CDR3 has 14 residues. Germline loops: CDR1 MDHEN, CDR2 SYDVKM. Trimming removed 6 bases at V and 0 bases at J, with 11 bases between. CDR3 coding DNA: TGTGCCAGCAGCAGGCGCGGCGACCAAGAGACCCAGTACTTC. This codes for CASSRRGDQETQYF.

The table lists this clonotype with a few counts. At one end, the junction sequence differs from germline, possibly due to a read error. This rearrangement joins TRBV5-1 to TRBJ2-4; TRBD1 matches at 9 bases. Germline assignment: CDR1 SGHRS and CDR2 YFSETQ. The CDR3 runs 15 residues. This chain's CDR3 is CANSLARDRDSPEYF. In DNA form, the CDR3 reads TGCGCCAACAGCTTGGCCAGGGACAGGGACTCTCCTGAGTACTTC. The complete variable domain, with remaining parts taken from reference TRBV5-1 and TRBJ2-4, reads KAGVTQTPRYLIKTRGQQVTLSCSPISGHRSVSWYQQTPGQGLQFLFEYFSETQRNKGNFPGRFSGRQFSNSRSEMNVSTLELGDSALYLCANSLARDRDSPEYFGAGTRLSVL.

A few counts support this clonotype. The V call is TRBV29-1, the J call TRBJ2-5; 7 nucleotides match TRBD1. The ends lost 4 bases at V and 4 bases at J; junction bases unmatched: 9. Per the germline V gene, CDR1 is SQVTM and CDR2 is ANQGSEA. The CDR3 is 14 amino acids. The CDR3 coding sequence is TGCAGCGTTGTAAGTTTGGCAGGGGGAGAGACCCAGTACTTC. Its protein is CSVVSLAGGETQYF.

The chain couples TRBV6-5 to TRBJ2-7; D perhaps matches TRBD1 (5 bases). The CDR3 is made up of 15 amino acids. CDR1 and CDR2 (germline): MNHEY, SVGAGI. V was cut by 7 bases and J by 2 bases, with 18 bases left in between. CDR3 loop: CASNHRPGLTYEQYF. The CDR3 bases are TGTGCCAGCAACCACCGTCCAGGGTTGACCTACGAGCAGTACTTC.

This sequence joins TRBV4-3 and TRBJ2-7, with a tentative D call TRBD1 (6 bases). Trimming removed 1 base from V and 0 bases from J, with 10 bases in between. The CDR3 sequence is 15 residues long. Germline V gene data show CDR1 as LGHNA and CDR2 as YSLEER. CDR3: CASSQAPGVSYEQYF. The CDR3 bases are TGCGCCAGCAGCCAAGCCCCAGGGGTCTCCTACGAGCAGTACTTC.

The J gene is TRBJ2-1, the V gene TRBV10-3; D perhaps matches TRBD1 (5 bases). Germline V gives CDR1 ENHRY, CDR2 SYGVKD. With 2 bases removed from V and 6 bases from J, the gap between germline ends came to 11 bases. The CDR3 is 14 amino acids. DNA for the CDR3: TGTGCCATCAGTGAGGCGATAGGGGTCAATGAGCAGTTCTTC. It translates to CAISEAIGVNEQFF.

This clonotype was recorded a few times. The rearrangement joins TRBV20-1 to TRBJ1-2, with D perhaps matching TRBD1 (5 bases). This CDR3 region has 13 residues. The V gene lost 0 bases and the J gene lost 6 bases, with 11 bases spanning the gap. Germline lookup yields CDR1 DFQATT and CDR2 SNEGSKA (reference sequence). The CDR3: CSARETGRNGYTF. The CDR3 bases are TGCAGTGCTAGAGAAACAGGTCGTAATGGCTACACCTTC.

V and J are TRBV29-1 and TRBJ2-5; possible D gene TRBD1, 5 bases. The germline V and J ends were trimmed by 0 bases and 4 bases, with 12 bases remaining between them. This CDR3 contains 14 residues. CDR1 and CDR2 from the germline V gene are SQVTM and ANQGSEA. The CDR3, as DNA: TGCAGCGTTGAAGATCCGAGACAGATAGAGACCCAGTACTTC. The encoded protein is CSVEDPRQIETQYF.